These 22 T cell receptor beta chains were sequenced from one sample in a study of cytomegalovirus exposure and HLA in healthy donors (TCRdb year 2017). Libraries were made using the immunoSEQ multiplex PCR assay. For the multiplex PCR, a mixture combining 60 forward primers for TCR Vbeta segments and 13 reverse primers for TCR Jbeta segments was used. Not all clones reach the TCRdb copy of this immuneACCESS table, which keeps in-frame sequences only. Checked studies attribute under half of the gap to unresolved V genes and leave the rest unexplained. The sample includes fewer than 100,000 clones, with 78% observed a single time. Of the sample, 2% to 3% falls within the top ten clones. The sequenced sample was PBMCs. The origin of the receptors is a male donor in good health and CMV-seropositive.

The chain is built from TRBV5-1 and TRBJ2-1; D not resolved. Germline V gene sequence: CDR1 SGHRS, CDR2 YFSETQ. V lost 4 bases to trimming and J lost 3 bases, with 11 bases between them. CDR3 length: 14 residues. CDR3 sequence reads: CASSNTKNYNEQFF. The CDR3 DNA reads TGCGCCAGCAGCAATACAAAGAACTACAATGAGCAGTTCTTC.

The V and J genes are TRBV18 and TRBJ2-3; tentative D call: TRBD1 (6 bases). V was shortened by 0 bases and J by 0 bases, with 10 bases between the two germline ends. The CDR3 sequence is 16 residues long. Germline CDR1 and CDR2: KGHSH and LQKENI. The CDR3 loop reads CASSPPRTASTDTQYF. The CDR3 nucleotides read TGTGCCAGCTCACCACCGAGGACAGCTAGCACAGATACGCAGTATTTT.

This rearrangement joins TRBV20-1 to TRBJ2-5; D remains unclear. The CDR3 runs 11 residues. The V gene lost 2 bases and the J gene lost 3 bases, with 4 bases spanning the gap. The germline V gene has CDR1 DFQATT and CDR2 SNEGSKA (reference sequence). CDR3 nucleotide sequence: TGCAGTGCTAGAAGAGAAGAGACCCAGTACTTC. Translation: CSARREETQYF.

The V call is TRBV5-6, the J call TRBJ2-5; weak D call: TRBD2 (5 bases). CDR1 SGHDT and CDR2 YYEEEE come from the germline V gene. V was cut by 4 bases and J by 7 bases, with 14 bases left in between. The CDR3 runs 13 residues. For the CDR3, the DNA is TGTGCCAGCAGCCTTCTTGGCGGAGGGACCCAGTACTTC. Amino acids: CASSLLGGGTQYF.

This rearrangement joins TRBV4-2 to TRBJ2-1; 7 bases agree with TRBD1. V lost 4 bases and J lost 0; bases outside the gene matches: 12. The V gene's germline CDR1 is LGHNA and CDR2 YNFKEQ. The length of the CDR3 is 18 residues. The CDR3 sequence is CASSLSDWDSSSYNEQFF. The CDR3 DNA reads TGTGCCAGCAGCCTAAGCGACTGGGACAGCAGCTCCTACAATGAGCAGTTCTTC.

The rearrangement uses TRBV28 and TRBJ2-2, with 7 bases lining up with TRBD2. J lost 4 bases, V lost 5 bases, and 7 bases had no gene match. From germline, CDR1 is MDHEN and CDR2 SYDVKM. The CDR3 totals 15 residues. CDR3 region: CASSHRTRSTGELFF. The CDR3 DNA follows: TGTGCCAGCAGTCACCGGACTAGATCCACCGGGGAGCTGTTTTTT. Full variable domain (rest looked up from reference TRBV28 and TRBJ2-2): DVKVTQSSRYLVKRTGEKVFLECVQDMDHENMFWYRQDPGLGLRLIYFSYDVKMKEKGDIPEGYSVSREKKERFSLILESASTNQTSMYLCASSHRTRSTGELFFGEGSRLTVL.

This chain uses TRBV28 with TRBJ2-7; possible D gene TRBD2, 6 bases. Per germline, CDR1 MDHEN and CDR2 SYDVKM. The CDR3 sequence is 17 residues long. Trimming stripped 1 base from V and 4 bases from J, with 20 bases between. Here the CDR3 DNA reads TGTGCCAGCAGTTTATCTACCGGTCCTAGCGTTTTATACGAGCAGTACTTC. Its protein is CASSLSTGPSVLYEQYF.

The genes are TRBV19 and TRBJ1-5; tentatively, D is TRBD1 (5 bases). CDR3 length: 15 amino acids. The V gene lost 7 bases and the J gene lost 7 bases, with 20 bases spanning the gap. Germline V gene data show CDR1 as LNHDA and CDR2 as SQIVND (reference sequence). CDR3 amino acids: CASTREGSREQPQHF. The CDR3 DNA sequence: TGTGCCAGTACCAGAGAGGGGTCGCGGGAGCAGCCCCAGCATTTT.

The J gene is TRBJ2-5, the V gene TRBV28; possibly TRBD2 for D (6 bases). Trimming took off 7 bases at V and 7 bases at J, with 16 bases between the two ends. This CDR3 is 13 amino acids long. The V gene's germline CDR1 is MDHEN and CDR2 SYDVKM. CDR3 DNA sequence: TGTGCCAGCAAAGGGCGGGTAGCGGTGACCCAGTACTTC. Its protein is CASKGRVAVTQYF.

Only a few counts were recorded for this clone. CDR3 coding DNA: TGTGCCAGCAAAATTCCAGGGGCTGTCGGGAGCAATCAGCCCCAGCATTTT. Protein product: CASKIPGAVGSNQPQHF. The rearrangement uses TRBV28 and TRBJ1-5, with a weak D call TRBD1 (6 bases). Per germline, CDR1 MDHEN and CDR2 SYDVKM. V lost 7 bases to trimming and J lost 1 base, with 20 bases between them. The CDR3 spans 17 residues.

The chain joins TRBV28 to TRBJ2-7; TRBD1 aligns across 7 bases. Trimming took 7 bases from V and 12 from J; bases not matched to a gene: 9. Germline CDR1 and CDR2: MDHEN and SYDVKM. This CDR3 spans 11 amino acids. This chain's CDR3 is CASTNRDSGYF. The DNA of the CDR3 is TGTGCCAGCACGAATCGGGACAGCGGGTACTTC.

This chain joins TRBV29-1 and TRBJ2-7; TRBD1 might be the D (6 bases). The CDR3 loop spans 11 amino acids. The V end was cut by 7 bases, the J end by 2 bases, with 9 bases between. Germline assignment: CDR1 SQVTM and CDR2 ANQGSEA. Written as DNA, the CDR3 is TGCAGCGGCCGGGACACCTACGAGCAGTACTTC. This gives the protein CSGRDTYEQYF.

This sequence joins TRBV7-9 and TRBJ2-7, with TRBD2 identical over 8 bases. CDR1 and CDR2 (germline): SEHNR, FQNEAQ (reference sequence). The CDR3 contains 16 residues. J gave up 5 bases and V 3 bases, and 12 bases lay outside the gene matches. The CDR3 loop is CASSFLVSGIGDEQYF. For the CDR3, the DNA is TGTGCCAGCAGCTTTCTTGTTAGCGGGATCGGCGACGAGCAGTACTTC.

The rearrangement joins TRBV5-1 to TRBJ2-1, with TRBD2 matching 11 bases. CDR1 and CDR2 from the germline V gene are SGHRS and YFSETQ. The CDR3 has 16 residues. The ends lost 4 bases at V and 4 bases at J; junction bases unmatched: 7. The CDR3, as DNA: TGCGCCAGCAGCGGCTCCGGGACTAGCGGATACAATGAGCAGTTCTTC. Its protein product is CASSGSGTSGYNEQFF.

The chain links TRBV6-4 to TRBJ2-3; 11 nucleotides line up with TRBD1. The CDR3 contains 15 residues. The germline CDR1 and CDR2 sequences are MRHNA and SNTAGT. The J segment lost 0 bases and the V segment lost 8 bases, leaving 4 bases of the junction unmatched. The CDR3 nucleotides read TGTGCCAGCTCGGGACAGGGGGGAAGCACAGATACGCAGTATTTT. Its protein is CASSGQGGSTDTQYF.

The chain uses TRBV7-2 and TRBJ1-2; 9 bases map to TRBD1. J was trimmed by 7 bases and V by 5 bases; bases with no gene match: 14. The germline V gene encodes CDR1 SGHTA and CDR2 FQGNSA. The CDR3 runs to 16 residues. CDR3 DNA: TGTGCCAGCAGCGCAGCAACTGGGACAGGGTACGTTGGCTACACCTTC. This translates into CASSAATGTGYVGYTF.

This clone was counted between two and nine times. The genes are TRBV5-6 and TRBJ2-2; 8 nucleotides align to TRBD1. The CDR3 has 14 amino acids. Germline V gene data show CDR1 as SGHDT and CDR2 as YYEEEE. With 4 bases clipped from V and 6 bases from J, the junction kept 5 bases outside the gene matches. In DNA, the CDR3 is TGTGCCAGCAGCCAAGACAGGGGAGCCGGGGAGCTGTTTTTT. It is translated as CASSQDRGAGELFF.

V is TRBV5-1 and J is TRBJ2-7, with 7 bases that match TRBD1. Germline assignment: CDR1 SGHRS and CDR2 YFSETQ. Losses at the gene ends were 5 bases for V and 9 bases for J; bases not matched to a gene: 17. The CDR3 sequence is 15 residues long. CDR3 DNA sequence: TGCGCCAGCAGACCCGGGACAGCGGTCGGGGTTGTGCAGTACTTC. This gives the protein CASRPGTAVGVVQYF.

J is TRBJ2-1 and V is TRBV7-2; TRBD2 agrees at 13 bases. The CDR3 covers 17 residues. Trimming at V came to 3 bases and at J to 9 bases, leaving 11 bases not matched to a gene. CDR1 and CDR2 from the germline V gene are SGHTA and FQGNSA. The DNA for the CDR3 is TGTGCCAGCAGCTTTTCCCCGAGAACTAGCGGGAGGGTTGAGCAGTTCTTC. It is translated as CASSFSPRTSGRVEQFF.

V and J are TRBV28 and TRBJ2-2; possibly TRBD1 for D (5 bases). CDR3 length: 15 amino acids. Trimming stripped 4 bases from V and 0 bases from J, with 9 bases between. The germline V gene encodes CDR1 MDHEN and CDR2 SYDVKM. CDR3 nucleotide sequence: TGTGCCAGCAGTTCGGCGGACACGAACACCGGGGAGCTGTTTTTT. It encodes CASSSADTNTGELFF.

This chain links TRBV18 with TRBJ2-7, with a weak D call TRBD2 (5 bases). The length of the CDR3 is 14 residues. CDR1 and CDR2 from the germline V gene are KGHSH and LQKENI. V dropped 3 bases and J dropped 0 bases, with 9 bases sitting between them. CDR3 sequence: CASSPTGSSYEQYF. The DNA of the CDR3 is TGTGCCAGCTCACCGACGGGAAGCTCCTACGAGCAGTACTTC.

The table lists this clone with a few counts. The J gene is TRBJ2-7, the V gene TRBV11-2, with D perhaps TRBD2 (6 bases). This CDR3 has 13 residues. CDR1 and CDR2 from the germline V gene are SGHAT and FQNNGV. V lost 5 bases and J 4 bases, leaving 12 bases between the germline ends. The CDR3 region is CASSRDWGYEQYF. For the CDR3, the DNA is TGTGCCAGCAGCCGGGACTGGGGATACGAGCAGTACTTC.